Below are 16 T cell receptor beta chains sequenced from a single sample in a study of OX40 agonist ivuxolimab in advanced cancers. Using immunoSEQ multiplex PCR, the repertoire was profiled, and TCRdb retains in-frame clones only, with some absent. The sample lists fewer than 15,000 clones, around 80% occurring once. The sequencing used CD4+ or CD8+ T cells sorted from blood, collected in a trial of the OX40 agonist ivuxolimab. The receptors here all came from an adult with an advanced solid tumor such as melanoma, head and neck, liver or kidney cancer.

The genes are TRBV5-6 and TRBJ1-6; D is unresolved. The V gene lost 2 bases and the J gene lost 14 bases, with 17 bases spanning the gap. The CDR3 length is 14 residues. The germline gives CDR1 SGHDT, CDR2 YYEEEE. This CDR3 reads CASSLVQVPDSLHF. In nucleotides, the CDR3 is TGTGCCAGCAGCTTAGTTCAGGTCCCAGACTCCCTCCACTTT.

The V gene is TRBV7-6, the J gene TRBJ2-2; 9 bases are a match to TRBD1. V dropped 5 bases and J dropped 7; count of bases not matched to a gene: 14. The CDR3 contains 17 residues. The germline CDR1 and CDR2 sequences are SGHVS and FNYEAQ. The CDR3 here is CASSRTPGQGVGGELFF. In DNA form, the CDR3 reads TGTGCCAGCAGCCGCACGCCGGGACAGGGTGTCGGCGGGGAGCTGTTTTTT.

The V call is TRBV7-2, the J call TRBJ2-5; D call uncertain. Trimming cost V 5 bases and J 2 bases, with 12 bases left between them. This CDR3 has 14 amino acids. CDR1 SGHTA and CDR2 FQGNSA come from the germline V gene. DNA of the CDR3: TGTGCCAGCAGCCCCCCAACCATACAAGAGACCCAGTACTTC. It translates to CASSPPTIQETQYF. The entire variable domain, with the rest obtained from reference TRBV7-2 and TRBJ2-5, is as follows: GAGVSQSPSNKVTEKGKDVELRCDPISGHTALYWYRQSLGQGLEFLIYFQGNSAPDKSGLPSDRFSAERTGGSVSTLTIQRTQQEDSAVYLCASSPPTIQETQYFGPGTRLLVL.

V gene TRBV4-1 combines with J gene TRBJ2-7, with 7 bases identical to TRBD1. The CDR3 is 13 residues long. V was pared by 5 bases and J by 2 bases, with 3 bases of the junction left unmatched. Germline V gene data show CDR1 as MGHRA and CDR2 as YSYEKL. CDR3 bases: TGCGCCAGCAGCTGGGACAGCACCTACGAGCAGTACTTC. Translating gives CASSWDSTYEQYF.

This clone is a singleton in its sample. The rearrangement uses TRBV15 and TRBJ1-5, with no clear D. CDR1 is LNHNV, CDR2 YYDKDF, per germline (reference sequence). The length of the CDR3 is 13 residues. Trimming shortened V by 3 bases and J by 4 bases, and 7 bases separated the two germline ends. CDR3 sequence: CATSRFLNQPQHF. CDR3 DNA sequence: TGTGCCACCAGCAGGTTCCTTAATCAGCCCCAGCATTTT.

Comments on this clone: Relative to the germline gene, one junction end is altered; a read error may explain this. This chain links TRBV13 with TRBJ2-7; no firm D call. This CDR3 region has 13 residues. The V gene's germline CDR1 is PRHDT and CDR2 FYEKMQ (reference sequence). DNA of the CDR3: TGTGCCAGCAGCTTGGCGCCCTCCGACGAGCAGTACTTC. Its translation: CASSLAPSDEQYF. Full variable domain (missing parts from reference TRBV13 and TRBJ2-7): AAGVIQSPRHLIKEKRETATLKCYPIPRHDTVYWYQQGPGQDPQFLISFYEKMQSDKGSIPDRFSAQQFSDYHSELNMSSLELGDSALYFCASSLAPSDEQYFGPGTRLTVT.

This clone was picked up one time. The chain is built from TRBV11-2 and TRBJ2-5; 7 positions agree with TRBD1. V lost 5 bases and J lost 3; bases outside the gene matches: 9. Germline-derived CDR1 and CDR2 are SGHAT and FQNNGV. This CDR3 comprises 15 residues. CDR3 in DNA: TGTGCCAGCAGCGCTCGGACAGGAGACAAAGAGACCCAGTACTTC. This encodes CASSARTGDKETQYF.

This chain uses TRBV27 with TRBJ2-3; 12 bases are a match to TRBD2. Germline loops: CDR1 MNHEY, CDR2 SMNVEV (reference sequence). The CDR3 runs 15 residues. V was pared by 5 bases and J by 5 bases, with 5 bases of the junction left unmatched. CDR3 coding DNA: TGTGCCAGCAGTCTTCTAGCGGGAGGGGGAGATACGCAGTATTTT. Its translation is CASSLLAGGGDTQYF.

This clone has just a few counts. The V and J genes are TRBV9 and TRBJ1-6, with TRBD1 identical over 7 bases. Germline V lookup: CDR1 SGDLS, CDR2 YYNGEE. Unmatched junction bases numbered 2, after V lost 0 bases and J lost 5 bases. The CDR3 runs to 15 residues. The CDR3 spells CASSVEGTDNSPLHF. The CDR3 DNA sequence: TGTGCCAGCAGCGTAGAGGGGACAGATAATTCACCCCTCCACTTT.

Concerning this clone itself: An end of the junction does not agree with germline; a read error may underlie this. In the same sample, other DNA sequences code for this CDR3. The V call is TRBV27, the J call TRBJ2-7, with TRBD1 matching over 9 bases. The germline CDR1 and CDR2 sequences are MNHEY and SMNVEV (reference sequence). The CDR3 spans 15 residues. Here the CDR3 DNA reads TGTGCCAGTTCTCCGGGACAGGGTTGGGGGGACGAGCAATACTTC. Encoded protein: CASSPGQGWGDEQYF.

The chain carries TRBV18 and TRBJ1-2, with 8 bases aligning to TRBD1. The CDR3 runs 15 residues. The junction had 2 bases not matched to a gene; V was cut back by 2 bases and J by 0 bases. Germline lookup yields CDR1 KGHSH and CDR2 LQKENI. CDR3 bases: TGTGCCAGCTCACCAGGGGACAGGACTAACTATGGCTACACCTTC. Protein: CASSPGDRTNYGYTF.

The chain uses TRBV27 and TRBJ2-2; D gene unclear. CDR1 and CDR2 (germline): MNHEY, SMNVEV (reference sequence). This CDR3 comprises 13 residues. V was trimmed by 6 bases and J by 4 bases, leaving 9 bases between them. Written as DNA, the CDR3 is TGTGCCAGCAGGCCCGGGCTCACCGGGGAGCTGTTTTTT. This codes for CASRPGLTGELFF.

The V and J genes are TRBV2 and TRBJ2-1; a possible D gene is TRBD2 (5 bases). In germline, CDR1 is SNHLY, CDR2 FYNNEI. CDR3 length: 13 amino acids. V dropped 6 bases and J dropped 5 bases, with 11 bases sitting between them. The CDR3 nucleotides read TGTGCCAGCAGCCTCACTAGTAACAATGAGCAGTTCTTC. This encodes CASSLTSNNEQFF.

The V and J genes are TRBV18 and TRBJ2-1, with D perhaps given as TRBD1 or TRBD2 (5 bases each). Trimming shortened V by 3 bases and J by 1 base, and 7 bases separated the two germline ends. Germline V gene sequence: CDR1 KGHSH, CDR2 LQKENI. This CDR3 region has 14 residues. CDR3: CASSPEGSYNEQFF. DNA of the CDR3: TGTGCCAGCTCACCCGAGGGGTCCTACAATGAGCAGTTCTTC.

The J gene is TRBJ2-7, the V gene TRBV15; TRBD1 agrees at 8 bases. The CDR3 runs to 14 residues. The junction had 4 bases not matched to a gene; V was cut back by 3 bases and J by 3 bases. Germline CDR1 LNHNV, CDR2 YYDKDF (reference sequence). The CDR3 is CATSSWDRIYEQYF. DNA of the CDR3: TGTGCCACCAGCAGTTGGGACAGGATCTACGAGCAGTACTTC.

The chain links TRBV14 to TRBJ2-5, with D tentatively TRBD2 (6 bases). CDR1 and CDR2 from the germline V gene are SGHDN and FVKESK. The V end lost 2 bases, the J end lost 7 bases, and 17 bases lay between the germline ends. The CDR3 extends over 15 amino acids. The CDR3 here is CASSQLGGVFGTQYF. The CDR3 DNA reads TGTGCCAGCAGCCAATTAGGCGGGGTTTTCGGGACCCAGTACTTC.